The 30 T cell receptor beta chains below were found in one sample sequenced in a study of shared clonotypes between healthy human individuals. Some clones are missing from TCRdb's copy, which holds only in-frame ones; the method was immunoSEQ multiplex PCR. There are 2 million to 3 million clones in the sample; 93% occur only once, and 0.36% lies in the top ten. Sequencing was carried out using naive CD4+ T cells from PBMCs. The sample's subset: CD45RA+ positively selected. The receptors derive from a man younger than 35 in good health. Some clones in this sample may be carry-over from other donors' samples.

The chain links TRBV27 to TRBJ2-7; 10 bases match TRBD1. The length of the CDR3 is 14 residues. V was pared by 2 bases and J by 5 bases, with 3 bases of the junction left unmatched. Germline CDR1 is MNHEY and CDR2 is SMNVEV (reference sequence). This CDR3 is CASSLRQGANEQYF. For the CDR3, the DNA is TGTGCCAGCAGTTTACGACAGGGGGCCAACGAGCAGTACTTC.

The chain carries TRBV19 and TRBJ2-7, with D perhaps TRBD1 (6 bases). Germline CDR1 and CDR2: LNHDA and SQIVND (reference sequence). V was shortened by 2 bases and J by 2 bases, with 10 bases between the two germline ends. CDR3 length: 14 amino acids. CDR3 protein: CASSIQEGAYEQYF. The CDR3 DNA reads TGTGCCAGTAGTATACAAGAGGGGGCCTACGAGCAGTACTTC.

The chain is built from TRBV5-6 and TRBJ2-7, with 7 bases matching TRBD1. This CDR3 spans 17 amino acids. Germline CDR1 SGHDT, CDR2 YYEEEE. V was clipped by 0 bases and J by 5 bases; unmatched bases: 14. The CDR3 reads CASSLVLRTGRIHEQYF. The CDR3 DNA reads TGTGCCAGCAGCTTGGTTTTGAGGACAGGCCGCATCCACGAGCAGTACTTC.

J is TRBJ2-2 and V is TRBV6-5; D not resolved. V shed 5 bases and J shed 5 bases, with 6 bases lying between them. Germline values: CDR1 MNHEY, CDR2 SVGAGI. The CDR3 covers 12 residues. CDR3 in amino acids: CASSPETGELFF. The DNA of the CDR3 is TGTGCCAGCAGTCCGGAAACCGGGGAGCTGTTTTTT.

The V gene is TRBV7-2, the J gene TRBJ1-5; D not certain. Looked up from germline, CDR1 is SGHTA and CDR2 is FQGNSA. V was pared by 2 bases and J by 2 bases, with 10 bases between. CDR3 length: 15 amino acids. In DNA, the CDR3 is TGTGCCAGCAGCTTATTAGGGCCGGGCAATCAGCCCCAGCATTTT. This encodes CASSLLGPGNQPQHF.

Points on this clone: The sample carries other DNA sequences with the same CDR3. V is TRBV7-3 and J is TRBJ2-5; the D gene is possibly TRBD2 (5 bases). The V end was cut by 4 bases, the J end by 5 bases, with 11 bases between. The CDR3 is 13 residues long. CDR1 is SGHTA, CDR2 FQGTGA, per germline. CDR3 amino acids: CASSSSGKETQYF. The CDR3, as DNA: TGTGCCAGCAGCTCCTCCGGGAAGGAGACCCAGTACTTC.

With regard to this clone: Other DNA sequences in the sample encode the same CDR3. V usage is TRBV20-1 and J usage is TRBJ2-7; D uncertain. This CDR3 region has 11 residues. Germline lookup yields CDR1 DFQATT and CDR2 SNEGSKA (reference sequence). The germline V and J ends were trimmed by 3 bases and 3 bases, with 6 bases remaining between them. The CDR3 nucleotides read TGCAGTGCTAGGGGTGACTACGAGCAGTACTTC. This translates into CSARGDYEQYF.

This chain connects TRBV9 to TRBJ2-5; 9 nucleotides align to TRBD2. This CDR3 is 14 amino acids long. Trimming took 6 bases from V and 3 from J; bases not matched to a gene: 6. From germline, CDR1 is SGDLS and CDR2 YYNGEE. CDR3 in DNA: TGTGCCAGCACCCTTAGCGGGAGAGAAGAGACCCAGTACTTC. This codes for CASTLSGREETQYF.

J is TRBJ1-1 and V is TRBV6-5; D is uncertain. The CDR3 runs to 14 residues. Between the trimmed V and J ends, which lost 1 base and 3 bases, there was a span of 9 bases. CDR1 MNHEY and CDR2 SVGAGI come from the germline V gene. CDR3 in amino acids: CASSYFIGDTEAFF. The CDR3 DNA follows: TGTGCCAGCAGTTACTTCATTGGGGACACTGAAGCTTTCTTT.

The CDR3 region has the DNA TGTGCCAGTAGTATGAGCGGGGTCGGGCCCCAGCATTTT. This sequence encodes CASSMSGVGPQHF. The rearrangement uses TRBV19 and TRBJ1-5; D remains ambiguous. This CDR3 has 13 residues. Germline V gene lookup returns CDR1 LNHDA and CDR2 SQIVND (reference sequence). V lost 3 bases and J lost 9, with 12 bases in between.

This rearrangement joins TRBV5-1 to TRBJ1-5, with a possible D match to TRBD1 (5 bases). Trimming took 3 bases from V and 3 from J, leaving 10 bases between them. CDR1 is SGHRS and CDR2 is YFSETQ in the germline V gene. This CDR3 is 14 amino acids long. CDR3 sequence reads: CASSSGVYNQPQHF. Here the CDR3 DNA reads TGCGCCAGCAGCTCGGGGGTTTACAATCAGCCCCAGCATTTT. The full variable domain, with the rest looked up from reference TRBV5-1 and TRBJ1-5, is KAGVTQTPRYLIKTRGQQVTLSCSPISGHRSVSWYQQTPGQGLQFLFEYFSETQRNKGNFPGRFSGRQFSNSRSEMNVSTLELGDSALYLCASSSGVYNQPQHFGDGTRLSIL.

The V call is TRBV28, the J call TRBJ1-3, with D tentatively TRBD1 (6 bases). Trimming removed 7 bases at V and 2 bases at J, with 9 bases between. The CDR3 runs 13 residues. Germline V gene sequence: CDR1 MDHEN, CDR2 SYDVKM. The CDR3: CASKSGAGNTIYF. The CDR3 region has the DNA TGTGCCAGCAAATCAGGGGCTGGAAACACCATATATTTT.

This chain joins TRBV18 and TRBJ2-7; 11 nucleotides line up with TRBD2. The CDR3 length is 16 residues. CDR1 KGHSH and CDR2 LQKENI come from the germline V gene. V dropped 1 base and J dropped 0; count of bases not matched to a gene: 2. CDR3 DNA: TGTGCCAGCTCACCACTGACTAGCGGGGCCTCCTACGAGCAGTACTTC. Its protein is CASSPLTSGASYEQYF.

The V gene is TRBV6-5, the J gene TRBJ2-7, with D perhaps TRBD2 (6 bases). The germline gives CDR1 MNHEY, CDR2 SVGAGI. CDR3 length: 15 amino acids. Deletions cut 6 bases from V and 3 bases from J, with 18 bases between. DNA of the CDR3: TGTGCCAGCAGCCCCCCCCGCGGGGAGAGCTACGAGCAGTACTTC. Its protein is CASSPPRGESYEQYF.

The chain uses TRBV5-1 and TRBJ2-3, with TRBD2 identical over 12 bases. The CDR3 loop spans 16 amino acids. The V segment lost 4 bases and the J segment 4 bases; nucleotides outside the gene matches: 7. Germline assignment: CDR1 SGHRS and CDR2 YFSETQ. The CDR3 spells CASSDLAGGGADTQYF. The CDR3, as DNA: TGCGCCAGCAGCGATCTAGCGGGAGGGGGCGCAGATACGCAGTATTTT.

This chain links TRBV27 with TRBJ2-7; TRBD1 matches 7 bases. The CDR3 runs to 14 residues. Germline values: CDR1 MNHEY, CDR2 SMNVEV (reference sequence). Trimming at V came to 6 bases and at J to 4 bases, leaving 9 bases not matched to a gene. CDR3 in DNA: TGTGCCAGCAGCCCCCAGGGGGTCCTTTACGAGCAGTACTTC. It translates to CASSPQGVLYEQYF.

This clone has only one observation. The chain recombines TRBV2 with TRBJ2-2; the D gene is possibly TRBD2 (7 bases). This CDR3 region has 14 residues. Per germline, CDR1 SNHLY and CDR2 FYNNEI. V lost 8 bases and J 5 bases, leaving 15 bases between the germline ends. This CDR3 is CASEKGGRTGELFF. The CDR3 nucleotides read TGTGCCAGCGAGAAGGGGGGGCGAACCGGGGAGCTGTTTTTT.

This chain uses TRBV28 with TRBJ1-1; a weak D match, TRBD1 (5 bases). The V end lost 1 base, the J end lost 3 bases, and 12 bases lay between the germline ends. This CDR3 is built from 15 residues. Germline loops: CDR1 MDHEN, CDR2 SYDVKM. CDR3 DNA: TGTGCCAGCAGTTTATTTGGGGCGGTTTACACTGAAGCTTTCTTT. This translates into CASSLFGAVYTEAFF.

In regard to this clone: In the same sample, other DNA sequences code for this CDR3. This rearrangement joins TRBV9 to TRBJ2-7; no definite D call. The CDR3 extends over 14 amino acids. V lost 4 bases and J 0 bases, leaving 11 bases between the germline ends. Germline assignment: CDR1 SGDLS and CDR2 YYNGEE. The chain's CDR3 is CASSPLGSSYEQYF. CDR3 coding DNA: TGTGCCAGCAGCCCGCTTGGATCCTCCTACGAGCAGTACTTC. Together with reference TRBV9 and TRBJ2-7, the CDR3 gives the full variable domain: DSGVTQTPKHLITATGQRVTLRCSPRSGDLSVYWYQQSLDQGLQFLIQYYNGEERAKGNILERFSAQQFPDLHSELNLSSLELGDSALYFCASSPLGSSYEQYFGPGTRLTVT.

The J gene is TRBJ1-2, the V gene TRBV9; D perhaps matches TRBD1 (5 bases). This CDR3 has 14 amino acids. The V end lost 0 bases, the J end lost 5 bases, and 11 bases lay between the germline ends. CDR1 is SGDLS, CDR2 YYNGEE, per germline. The DNA for the CDR3 is TGTGCCAGCAGCGTAGCGTCCAGGGCTTATGGCTACACCTTC. Its translation is CASSVASRAYGYTF.

V usage is TRBV7-8 and J usage is TRBJ1-3, with a weak D call TRBD1 (5 bases). Germline CDR1 and CDR2: SGHVS and FQNEAQ. V was cut by 2 bases and J by 4 bases, with 18 bases left in between. The CDR3 covers 17 residues. The CDR3 loop reads CASSLSGAQGSGNTIYF. CDR3 coding DNA: TGTGCCAGCAGCTTAAGCGGTGCGCAGGGTAGCGGAAACACCATATATTTT.

The chain recombines TRBV5-1 with TRBJ2-3; D remains ambiguous. CDR1 is SGHRS, CDR2 YFSETQ, per germline. V was pared by 2 bases and J by 2 bases, with 9 bases between. This CDR3 spans 14 amino acids. CDR3 DNA: TGCGCCAGCAGCTTCCCGGACCCCACAGATACGCAGTATTTT. This codes for CASSFPDPTDTQYF.

The genes are TRBV15 and TRBJ2-1; D unresolved. Trimming cost V 0 bases and J 4 bases, with 7 bases left between them. The length of the CDR3 is 14 residues. Germline loops: CDR1 LNHNV, CDR2 YYDKDF (reference sequence). The chain's CDR3 is CATSRDGQYNEQFF. The CDR3 DNA reads as TGTGCCACCAGCAGAGATGGTCAGTACAATGAGCAGTTCTTC.

Points on this clone: At the DNA level, this CDR3 is encoded by other sequences in the same sample as well. The chain recombines TRBV19 with TRBJ2-7, with 7 bases aligning to TRBD2. The CDR3 extends over 13 amino acids. Germline V gene data show CDR1 as LNHDA and CDR2 as SQIVND (reference sequence). V was clipped by 4 bases and J by 4 bases; unmatched bases: 4. For the CDR3, the DNA is TGTGCCAGTAGTACACCCGGGGGGTACGAGCAGTACTTC. It is translated as CASSTPGGYEQYF. Supplemented by reference TRBV19 and TRBJ2-7, the full variable domain reads DGGITQSPKYLFRKEGQNVTLSCEQNLNHDAMYWYRQDPGQGLRLIYYSQIVNDFQKGDIAEGYSVSREKKESFPLTVTSAQKNPTAFYLCASSTPGGYEQYFGPGTRLTVT.

The rearrangement joins TRBV28 to TRBJ2-7, with a possible D match to TRBD2 (6 bases). Germline-derived CDR1 and CDR2 are MDHEN and SYDVKM. CDR3 length equals 15 residues. V lost 2 bases and J 4 bases, leaving 15 bases between the germline ends. CDR3 coding DNA: TGTGCCAGCAGTTTAGCACGGACTATTACATACGAGCAGTACTTC. Translating gives CASSLARTITYEQYF. The whole variable domain, filled in from reference TRBV28 and TRBJ2-7, reads DVKVTQSSRYLVKRTGEKVFLECVQDMDHENMFWYRQDPGLGLRLIYFSYDVKMKEKGDIPEGYSVSREKKERFSLILESASTNQTSMYLCASSLARTITYEQYFGPGTRLTVT.

The chain recombines TRBV5-4 with TRBJ2-2, with 9 bases aligning to TRBD1. With 2 bases clipped from V and 5 bases from J, the junction kept 10 bases outside the gene matches. Germline V gene data show CDR1 as SGHNT and CDR2 as YYREEE (reference sequence). CDR3 length: 17 amino acids. This CDR3 is CASSFPKPGQGTGELFF. The CDR3 region has the DNA TGTGCCAGCAGCTTCCCGAAACCGGGACAGGGAACCGGGGAGCTGTTTTTT.

The chain joins TRBV19 to TRBJ1-5; 9 bases line up with TRBD1. This CDR3 contains 14 residues. Per germline, CDR1 LNHDA and CDR2 SQIVND (reference sequence). Trimming at V came to 5 bases and at J to 7 bases, leaving 6 bases not matched to a gene. CDR3 coding DNA: TGTGCCAGTAGTCGGGGACAGGGACGACAGCCCCAGCATTTT. Encoded protein: CASSRGQGRQPQHF.

As for this clone: Other DNA sequences within the sample encode an identical CDR3. The rearrangement joins TRBV5-1 to TRBJ1-1, with 7 positions matching TRBD1. Per germline, CDR1 SGHRS and CDR2 YFSETQ. The length of the CDR3 is 14 residues. V was clipped by 4 bases and J by 1 base; unmatched bases: 4. The CDR3 DNA reads TGCGCCAGCAGCCTAGACAGGGCGAACACTGAAGCTTTCTTT. This gives the protein CASSLDRANTEAFF.

The chain uses TRBV29-1 and TRBJ2-3; 8 bases align to TRBD1. Germline V gene data show CDR1 as SQVTM and CDR2 as ANQGSEA. V was clipped by 4 bases and J by 5 bases; unmatched bases: 8. The CDR3 sequence is 14 residues long. CDR3 loop: CSVGEDRDGDTQYF. In DNA form, the CDR3 reads TGCAGCGTTGGTGAGGACAGGGATGGAGATACGCAGTATTTT.

The V call is TRBV4-1, the J call TRBJ2-1; D tentatively fits TRBD1 or TRBD2 (6 bases each). The CDR3 runs to 19 residues. Trimming took 3 bases from V and 8 from J, leaving 29 bases between them. Germline lookup yields CDR1 MGHRA and CDR2 YSYEKL. CDR3 nucleotides: TGCGCCAGCAGCCACCACGGGGGCCTCAGTGAGAGCTGGACGGATGAGCAGTTCTTC. This translates into CASSHHGGLSESWTDEQFF.